A selection of T cell receptor beta chains follows, all from one sample in a study of CD8 T cells in Susac syndrome. Via MiXCR, TCRdb re-called the immunoSEQ multiplex PCR reads, giving one row per CDR3 protein. The repertoire holds some 210,000 distinct CDR3 sequences, with roughly 93% as singletons. Sequences were obtained from CD4+ T cells from PBMCs. Source of these receptors: a human donor with Susac syndrome. Each CDR3 is given with its conserved first and last residue. A D gene is named only where the DNA matches it firmly.

CDR3aa	d_gene	v_gene
CASRATGSVEQYF	.	TRBV28
CASSLGENEQFF	.	TRBV18
CASSSLRRLTDTQYF	.	TRBV4-3
CASDGRQYTEAFF	.	TRBV19
CASSLGTGGSLSNQPQHF	TRBD1	TRBV27
CASSFTSQETQYF	.	TRBV7-9
CASSEGTQYF	.	TRBV2
CASSTSTDTQYF	.	TRBV7-2
CSARVGVDTIYF	.	TRBV20-1
CASSQDRSVGPDTQYF	.	TRBV4-3
CSAIPGQGGTDTQYF	TRBD1	TRBV20-1
CASSSSSGGAHNEQFF	TRBD2	TRBV7-2
CSVPARGRSNYGYTF	TRBD1	TRBV29-1
CASSIVVLNTGELFF	.	TRBV19
CASSLGDFGGEQYF	.	TRBV5-1
CATSDRDTLREETQYF	.	TRBV24-1
CSAERGVNNEQFF	TRBD2	TRBV20-1
CACSREPQHF	.	TRBV28
CASSPEVTSETQYF	.	TRBV18
CASSGQGETQYF	TRBD1	TRBV6-2/TRBV6-3
CSVVVGTLVAEAFF	.	TRBV29-1
CASSLRAYFQHF	.	TRBV12-3/TRBV12-4
CASNPRTGGSSPLHF	TRBD1	TRBV6-6
CSLLEKLFF	.	TRBV29-1
CASSLRAGVNEQFF	.	TRBV28
CASSPPGGSYNEQFF	TRBD2	TRBV6-5